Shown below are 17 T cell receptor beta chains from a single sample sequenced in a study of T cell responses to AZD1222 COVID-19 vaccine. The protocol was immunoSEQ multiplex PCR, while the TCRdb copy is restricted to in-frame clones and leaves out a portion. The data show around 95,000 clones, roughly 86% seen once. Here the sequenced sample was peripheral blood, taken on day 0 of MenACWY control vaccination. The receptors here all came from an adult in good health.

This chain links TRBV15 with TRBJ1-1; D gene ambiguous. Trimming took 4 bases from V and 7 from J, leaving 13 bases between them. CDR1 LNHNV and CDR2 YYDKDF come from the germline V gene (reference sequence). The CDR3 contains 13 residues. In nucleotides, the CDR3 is TGTGCCACCAGCAACCTGGCCGACATTGAAGCTTTCTTT. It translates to CATSNLADIEAFF. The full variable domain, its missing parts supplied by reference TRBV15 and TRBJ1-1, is DAMVIQNPRYQVTQFGKPVTLSCSQTLNHNVMYWYQQKSSQAPKLLFHYYDKDFNNEADTPDNFQSRRPNTSFCFLDIRSPGLGDTAMYLCATSNLADIEAFFGQGTRLTVV.

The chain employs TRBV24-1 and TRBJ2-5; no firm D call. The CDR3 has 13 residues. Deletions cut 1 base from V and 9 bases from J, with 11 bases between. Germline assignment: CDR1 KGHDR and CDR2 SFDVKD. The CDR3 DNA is TGTGCCACCAGTGATTTAACGGCCGAGCCCCAGTACTTC. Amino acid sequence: CATSDLTAEPQYF.

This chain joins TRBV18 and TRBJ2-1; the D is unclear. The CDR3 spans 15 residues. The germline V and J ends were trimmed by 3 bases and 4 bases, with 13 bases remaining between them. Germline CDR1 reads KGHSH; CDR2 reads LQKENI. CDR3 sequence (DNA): TGTGCCAGCTCACCTCAAAGAGAAGAGTACAATGAGCAGTTCTTC. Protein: CASSPQREEYNEQFF.

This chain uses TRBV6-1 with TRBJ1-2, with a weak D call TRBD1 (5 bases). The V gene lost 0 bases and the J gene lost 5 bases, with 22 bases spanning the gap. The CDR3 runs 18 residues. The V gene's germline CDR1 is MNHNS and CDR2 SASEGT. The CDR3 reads CASSEATHGTTVFYGYTF. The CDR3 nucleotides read TGTGCCAGCAGTGAAGCTACCCACGGGACGACGGTCTTTTATGGCTACACCTTC.

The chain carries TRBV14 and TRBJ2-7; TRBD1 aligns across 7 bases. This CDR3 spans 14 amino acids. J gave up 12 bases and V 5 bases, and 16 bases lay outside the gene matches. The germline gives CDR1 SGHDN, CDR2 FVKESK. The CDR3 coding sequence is TGTGCCAGCAGCGGGCGGACAGGCGCCCTGGAGAGGTACTTC. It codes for CASSGRTGALERYF.

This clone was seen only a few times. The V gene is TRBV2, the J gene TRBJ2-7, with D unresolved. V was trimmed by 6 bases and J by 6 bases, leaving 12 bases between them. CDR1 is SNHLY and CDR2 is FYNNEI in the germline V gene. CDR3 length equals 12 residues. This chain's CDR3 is CASRETRGEQYF. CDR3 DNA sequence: TGTGCCAGCAGGGAGACCCGCGGCGAGCAGTACTTC.

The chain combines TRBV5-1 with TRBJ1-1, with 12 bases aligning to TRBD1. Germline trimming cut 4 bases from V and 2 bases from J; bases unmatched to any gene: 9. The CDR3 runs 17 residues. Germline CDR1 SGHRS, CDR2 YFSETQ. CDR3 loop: CASSRRGQGATNTEAFF. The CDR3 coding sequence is TGCGCCAGCAGCCGGCGGGGACAGGGGGCGACTAACACTGAAGCTTTCTTT. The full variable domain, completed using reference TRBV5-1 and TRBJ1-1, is KAGVTQTPRYLIKTRGQQVTLSCSPISGHRSVSWYQQTPGQGLQFLFEYFSETQRNKGNFPGRFSGRQFSNSRSEMNVSTLELGDSALYLCASSRRGQGATNTEAFFGQGTRLTVV.

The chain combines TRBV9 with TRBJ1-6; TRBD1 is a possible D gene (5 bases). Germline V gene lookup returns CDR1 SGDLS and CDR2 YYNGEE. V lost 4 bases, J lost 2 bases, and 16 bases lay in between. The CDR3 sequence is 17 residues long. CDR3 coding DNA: TGTGCCAGCAGCTTCAATGCGGGGGAACCCTATAATTCACCCCTCCACTTT. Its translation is CASSFNAGEPYNSPLHF.

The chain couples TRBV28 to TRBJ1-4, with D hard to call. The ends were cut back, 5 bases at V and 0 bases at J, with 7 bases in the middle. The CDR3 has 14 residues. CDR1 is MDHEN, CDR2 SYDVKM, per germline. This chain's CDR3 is CASSTAATNEKLFF. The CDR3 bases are TGTGCCAGCAGTACAGCTGCAACTAATGAAAAACTGTTTTTT. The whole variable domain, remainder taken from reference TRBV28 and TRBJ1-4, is DVKVTQSSRYLVKRTGEKVFLECVQDMDHENMFWYRQDPGLGLRLIYFSYDVKMKEKGDIPEGYSVSREKKERFSLILESASTNQTSMYLCASSTAATNEKLFFGSGTQLSVL.

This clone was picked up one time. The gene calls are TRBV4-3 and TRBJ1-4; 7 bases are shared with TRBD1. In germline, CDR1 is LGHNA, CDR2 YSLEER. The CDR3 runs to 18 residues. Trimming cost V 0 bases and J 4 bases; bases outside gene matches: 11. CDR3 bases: TGCGCCAGCAGCCAAGATATCGGCAGGGGGACCCATAATGAAAAACTGTTTTTT. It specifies CASSQDIGRGTHNEKLFF.

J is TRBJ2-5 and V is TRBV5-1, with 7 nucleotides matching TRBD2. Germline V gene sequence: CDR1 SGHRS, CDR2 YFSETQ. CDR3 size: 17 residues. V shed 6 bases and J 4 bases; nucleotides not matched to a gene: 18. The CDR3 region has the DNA TGCGCCAGCACCTCCATCAGAGGCGGGAGTTTCGGAGAGACCCAGTACTTC. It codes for CASTSIRGGSFGETQYF.

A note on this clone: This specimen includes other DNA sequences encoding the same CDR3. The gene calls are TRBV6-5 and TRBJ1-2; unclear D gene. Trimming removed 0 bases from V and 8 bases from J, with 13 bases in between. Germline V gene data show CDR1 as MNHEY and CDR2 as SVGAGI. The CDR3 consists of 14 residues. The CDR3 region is CASSYSTARGGYTF. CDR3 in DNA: TGTGCCAGCAGTTACTCAACAGCCCGAGGGGGCTACACCTTC.

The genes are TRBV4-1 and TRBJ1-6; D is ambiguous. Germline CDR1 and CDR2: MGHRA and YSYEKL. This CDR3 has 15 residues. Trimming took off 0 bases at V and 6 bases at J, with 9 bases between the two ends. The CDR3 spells CASSQDASFNSPLHF. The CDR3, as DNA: TGCGCCAGCAGCCAAGATGCGTCTTTTAATTCACCCCTCCACTTT.

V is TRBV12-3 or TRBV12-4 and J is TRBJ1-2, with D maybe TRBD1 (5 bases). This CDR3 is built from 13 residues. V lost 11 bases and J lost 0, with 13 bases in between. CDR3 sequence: CAAGGGANYGYTF. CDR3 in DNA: TGTGCCGCCGGCGGGGGAGCTAACTATGGCTACACCTTC.

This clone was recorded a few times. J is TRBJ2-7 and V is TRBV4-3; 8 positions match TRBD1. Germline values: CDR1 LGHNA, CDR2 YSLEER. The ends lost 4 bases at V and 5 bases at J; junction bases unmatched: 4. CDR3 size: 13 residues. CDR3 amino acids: CASSLRTGNEQYF. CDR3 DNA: TGCGCCAGCAGCCTAAGGACAGGGAACGAGCAGTACTTC.

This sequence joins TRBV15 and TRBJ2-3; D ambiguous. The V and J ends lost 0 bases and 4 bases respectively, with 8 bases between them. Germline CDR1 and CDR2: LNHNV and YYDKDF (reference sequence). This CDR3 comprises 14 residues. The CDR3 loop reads CATSRDKAADTQYF. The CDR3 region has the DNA TGTGCCACCAGCAGAGATAAGGCAGCAGATACGCAGTATTTT.

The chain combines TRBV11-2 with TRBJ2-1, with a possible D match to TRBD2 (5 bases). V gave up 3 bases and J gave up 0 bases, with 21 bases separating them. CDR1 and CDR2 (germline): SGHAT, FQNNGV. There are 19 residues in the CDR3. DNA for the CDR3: TGTGCCAGCAGCTTTAACGGACTTCATCACACGACCTCCTACAATGAGCAGTTCTTC. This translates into CASSFNGLHHTTSYNEQFF.